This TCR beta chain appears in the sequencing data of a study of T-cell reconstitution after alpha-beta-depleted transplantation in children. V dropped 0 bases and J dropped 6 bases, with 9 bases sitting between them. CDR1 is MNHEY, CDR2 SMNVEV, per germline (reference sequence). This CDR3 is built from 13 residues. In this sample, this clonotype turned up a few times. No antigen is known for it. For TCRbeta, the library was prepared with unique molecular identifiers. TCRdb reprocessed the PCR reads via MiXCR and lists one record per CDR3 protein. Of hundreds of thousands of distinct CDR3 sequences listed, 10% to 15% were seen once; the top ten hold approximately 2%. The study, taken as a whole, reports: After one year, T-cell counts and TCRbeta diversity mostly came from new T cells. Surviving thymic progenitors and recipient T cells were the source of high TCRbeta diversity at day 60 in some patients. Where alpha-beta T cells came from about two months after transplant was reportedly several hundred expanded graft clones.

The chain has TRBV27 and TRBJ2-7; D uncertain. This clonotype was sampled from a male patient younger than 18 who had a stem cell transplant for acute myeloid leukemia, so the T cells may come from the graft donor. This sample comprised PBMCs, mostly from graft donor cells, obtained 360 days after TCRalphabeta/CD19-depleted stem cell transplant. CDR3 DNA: TGTGCCAGCAGTTTATCGGTAGCAGTCGAGCAGTACTTC. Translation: CASSLSVAVEQYF.